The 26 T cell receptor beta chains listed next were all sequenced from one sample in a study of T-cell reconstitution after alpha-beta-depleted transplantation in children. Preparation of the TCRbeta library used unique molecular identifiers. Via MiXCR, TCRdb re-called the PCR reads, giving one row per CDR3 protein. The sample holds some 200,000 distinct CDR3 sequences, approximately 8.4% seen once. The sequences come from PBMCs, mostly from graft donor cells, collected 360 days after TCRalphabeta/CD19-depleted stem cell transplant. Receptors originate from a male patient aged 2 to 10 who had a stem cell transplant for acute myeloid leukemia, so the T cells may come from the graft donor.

The DNA of the CDR3 is TGTGCCAGCAGCTTAGCTGGTCCATTTTACGAGCAGTACTTC. It translates to CASSLAGPFYEQYF. This chain uses TRBV7-8 with TRBJ2-7; D is undetermined. Germline CDR1 reads SGHVS; CDR2 reads FQNEAQ. There are 14 residues in the CDR3. Trimming removed 0 bases from V and 4 bases from J, with 10 bases in between.

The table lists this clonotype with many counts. The CDR3: CASTADYPDTQYF. The CDR3, as DNA: TGTGCCAGCACTGCTGACTACCCAGATACGCAGTATTTT. The chain carries TRBV2 and TRBJ2-3, with a weak D call TRBD2 (5 bases). The V end lost 7 bases, the J end lost 4 bases, and 12 bases lay between the germline ends. CDR3 length equals 13 residues. Germline CDR1 is SNHLY and CDR2 is FYNNEI. Combining the CDR3 with reference TRBV2 and TRBJ2-3 gives the whole variable domain EPEVTQTPSHQVTQMGQEVILRCVPISNHLYFYWYRQILGQKVEFLVSFYNNEISEKSEIFDDQFSVERPDGSNFTLKIRSTKLEDSAMYFCASTADYPDTQYFGPGTRLTVL.

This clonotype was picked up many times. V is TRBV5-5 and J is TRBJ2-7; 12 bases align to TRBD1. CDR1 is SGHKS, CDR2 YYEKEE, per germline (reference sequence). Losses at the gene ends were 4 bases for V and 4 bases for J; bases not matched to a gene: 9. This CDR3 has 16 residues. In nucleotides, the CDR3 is TGTGCCAGCAGCGCGCCAGGGACAGGGGGCCCTTACGAGCAGTACTTC. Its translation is CASSAPGTGGPYEQYF.

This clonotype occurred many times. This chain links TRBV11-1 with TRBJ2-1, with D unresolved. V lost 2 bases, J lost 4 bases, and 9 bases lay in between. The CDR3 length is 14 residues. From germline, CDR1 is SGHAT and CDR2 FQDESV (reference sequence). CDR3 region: CASSLWDPYNEQFF. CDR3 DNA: TGTGCCAGCAGCTTATGGGATCCGTACAATGAGCAGTTCTTC.

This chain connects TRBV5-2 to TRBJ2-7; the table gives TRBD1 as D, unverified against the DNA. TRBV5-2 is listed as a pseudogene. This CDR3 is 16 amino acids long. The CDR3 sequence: CASKYGGEGADYEQYF. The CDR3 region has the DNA TGTGCCAGCAAATATGGGGGAGAGGGGGCGGACTACGAGCAGTACTTC.

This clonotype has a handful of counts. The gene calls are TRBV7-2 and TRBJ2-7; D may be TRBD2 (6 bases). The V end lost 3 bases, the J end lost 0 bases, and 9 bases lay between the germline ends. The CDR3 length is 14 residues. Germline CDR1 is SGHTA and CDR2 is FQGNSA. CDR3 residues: CASSLTSLSYEQYV. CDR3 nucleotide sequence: TGTGCCAGCAGCTTGACTAGTCTCTCCTACGAGCAGTACGTC.

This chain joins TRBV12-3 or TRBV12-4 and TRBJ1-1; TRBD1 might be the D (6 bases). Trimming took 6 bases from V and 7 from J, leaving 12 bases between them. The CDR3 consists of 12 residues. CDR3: CASRTGGLEAFF. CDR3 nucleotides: TGTGCCAGCAGGACCGGGGGGCTTGAAGCTTTCTTT.

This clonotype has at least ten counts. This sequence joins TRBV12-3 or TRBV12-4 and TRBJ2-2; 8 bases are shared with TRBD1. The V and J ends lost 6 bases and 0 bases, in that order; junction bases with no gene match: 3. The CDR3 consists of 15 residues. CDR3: CASRLQGANTGELFF. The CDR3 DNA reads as TGTGCCAGCAGGTTACAGGGGGCGAACACCGGGGAGCTGTTTTTT.

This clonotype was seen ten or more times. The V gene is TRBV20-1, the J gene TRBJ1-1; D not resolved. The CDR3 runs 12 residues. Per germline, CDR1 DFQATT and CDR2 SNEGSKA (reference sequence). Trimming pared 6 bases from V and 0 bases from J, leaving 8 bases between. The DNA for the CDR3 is TGCAGTGCCAGCGGGCTGAACACTGAAGCTTTCTTT. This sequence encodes CSASGLNTEAFF.

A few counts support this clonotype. The CDR3 coding sequence is TGTGCCAGCAGTAGGACAGGGGTCACCGGGGAGCTGTTTTTT. Translated, it gives CASSRTGVTGELFF. The chain uses TRBV12-3 or TRBV12-4 and TRBJ2-2; TRBD1 matches at 9 bases. The CDR3 contains 14 residues. V was clipped by 5 bases and J by 4 bases; unmatched bases: 2.

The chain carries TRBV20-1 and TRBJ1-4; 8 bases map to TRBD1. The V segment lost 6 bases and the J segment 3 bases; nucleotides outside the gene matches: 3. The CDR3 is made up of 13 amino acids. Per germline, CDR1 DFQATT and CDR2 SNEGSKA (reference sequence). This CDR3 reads CSAKQGANEKLFF. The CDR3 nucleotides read TGCAGTGCCAAACAGGGGGCTAATGAAAAACTGTTTTTT.

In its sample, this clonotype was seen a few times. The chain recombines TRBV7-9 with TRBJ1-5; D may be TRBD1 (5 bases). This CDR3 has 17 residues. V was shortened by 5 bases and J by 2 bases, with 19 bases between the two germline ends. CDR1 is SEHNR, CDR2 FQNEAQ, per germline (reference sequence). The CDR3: CASSPGPGLQGNQPQHF. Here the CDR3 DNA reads TGTGCCAGCAGCCCAGGGCCCGGGCTCCAAGGCAATCAGCCCCAGCATTTT.

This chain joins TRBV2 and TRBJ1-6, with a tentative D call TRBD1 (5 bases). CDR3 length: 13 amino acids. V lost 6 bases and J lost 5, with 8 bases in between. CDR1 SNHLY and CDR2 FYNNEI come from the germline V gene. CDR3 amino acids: CASRGRNNSPLHF. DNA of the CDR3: TGTGCCAGCAGGGGACGTAATAATTCACCCCTCCACTTT.

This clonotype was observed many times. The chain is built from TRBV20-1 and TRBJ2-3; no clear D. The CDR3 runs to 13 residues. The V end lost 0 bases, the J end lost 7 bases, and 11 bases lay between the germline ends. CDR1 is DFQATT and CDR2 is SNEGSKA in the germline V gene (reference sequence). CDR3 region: CSAREPLRNTQYF. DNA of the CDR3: TGCAGTGCTAGAGAACCGCTGAGGAATACGCAGTATTTT.

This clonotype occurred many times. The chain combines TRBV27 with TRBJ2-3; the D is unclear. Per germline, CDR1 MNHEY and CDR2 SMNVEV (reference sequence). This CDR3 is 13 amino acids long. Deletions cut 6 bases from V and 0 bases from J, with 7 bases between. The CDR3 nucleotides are TGTGCCAGCAGCTTTTGGAGCACAGATACGCAGTATTTT. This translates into CASSFWSTDTQYF.

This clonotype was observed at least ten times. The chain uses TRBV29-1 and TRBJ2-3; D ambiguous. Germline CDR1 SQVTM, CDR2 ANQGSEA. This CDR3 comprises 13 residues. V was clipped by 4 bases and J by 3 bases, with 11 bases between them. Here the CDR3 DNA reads TGCAGCGTTGGACCTAGGTTAACAGATACGCAGTATTTT. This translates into CSVGPRLTDTQYF.

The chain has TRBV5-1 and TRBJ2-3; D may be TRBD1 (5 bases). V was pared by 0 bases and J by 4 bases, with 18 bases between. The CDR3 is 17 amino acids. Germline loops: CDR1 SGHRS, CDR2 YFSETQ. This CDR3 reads CASSLGSGLHRSDTQYF. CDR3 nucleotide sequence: TGCGCCAGCAGCTTGGGATCAGGGTTGCATCGTTCAGATACGCAGTATTTT. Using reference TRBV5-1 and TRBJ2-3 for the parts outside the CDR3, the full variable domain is KAGVTQTPRYLIKTRGQQVTLSCSPISGHRSVSWYQQTPGQGLQFLFEYFSETQRNKGNFPGRFSGRQFSNSRSEMNVSTLELGDSALYLCASSLGSGLHRSDTQYFGPGTRLTVL.

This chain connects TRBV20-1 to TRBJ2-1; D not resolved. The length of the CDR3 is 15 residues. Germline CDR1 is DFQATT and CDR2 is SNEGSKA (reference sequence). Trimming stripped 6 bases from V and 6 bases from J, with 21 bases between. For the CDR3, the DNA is TGCAGTGCCCAACTTGGGCCCCTTGGCGGCAATGAGCAGTTCTTC. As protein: CSAQLGPLGGNEQFF.

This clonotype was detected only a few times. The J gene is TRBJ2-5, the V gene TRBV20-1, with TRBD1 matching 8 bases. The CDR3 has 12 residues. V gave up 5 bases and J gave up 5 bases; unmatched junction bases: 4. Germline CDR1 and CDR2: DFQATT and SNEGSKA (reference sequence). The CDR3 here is CSAHYRGETQYF. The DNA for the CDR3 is TGCAGTGCTCATTACAGGGGGGAGACCCAGTACTTC.

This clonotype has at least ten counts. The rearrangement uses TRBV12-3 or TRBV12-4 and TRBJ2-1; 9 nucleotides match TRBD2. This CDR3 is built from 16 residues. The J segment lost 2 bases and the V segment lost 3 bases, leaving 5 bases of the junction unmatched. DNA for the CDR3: TGTGCCAGCAGTTTGGTTAGCGGGGGCCCCTACAATGAGCAGTTCTTC. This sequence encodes CASSLVSGGPYNEQFF.

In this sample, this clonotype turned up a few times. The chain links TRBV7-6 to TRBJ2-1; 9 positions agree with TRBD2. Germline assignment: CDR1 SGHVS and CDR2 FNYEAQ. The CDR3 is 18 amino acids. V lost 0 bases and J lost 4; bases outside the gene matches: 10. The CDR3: CASSLAGIGLAGYNEQFF. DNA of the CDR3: TGTGCCAGCAGCTTAGCAGGAATAGGGCTAGCGGGATACAATGAGCAGTTCTTC.

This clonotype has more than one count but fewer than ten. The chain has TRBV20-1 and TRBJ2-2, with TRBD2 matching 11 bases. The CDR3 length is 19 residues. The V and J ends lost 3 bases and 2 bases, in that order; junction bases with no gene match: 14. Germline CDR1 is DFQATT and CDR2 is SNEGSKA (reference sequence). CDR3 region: CSARGAVASGRPNTGELFF. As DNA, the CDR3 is TGCAGTGCTAGGGGAGCGGTGGCTAGCGGGAGGCCCAACACCGGGGAGCTGTTTTTT.

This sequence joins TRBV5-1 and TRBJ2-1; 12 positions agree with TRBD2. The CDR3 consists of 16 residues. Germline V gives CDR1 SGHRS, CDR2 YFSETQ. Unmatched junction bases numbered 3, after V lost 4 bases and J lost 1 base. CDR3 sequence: CASSNGLAGSYNEQFF. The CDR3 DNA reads TGCGCCAGCAGCAACGGACTAGCGGGATCCTACAATGAGCAGTTCTTC.

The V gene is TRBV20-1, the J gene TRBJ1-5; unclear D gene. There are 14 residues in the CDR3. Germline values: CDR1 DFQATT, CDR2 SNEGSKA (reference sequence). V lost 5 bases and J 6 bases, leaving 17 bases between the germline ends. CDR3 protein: CSASGSQSAQPQHF. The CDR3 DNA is TGCAGTGCTTCGGGGTCACAGAGCGCTCAGCCCCAGCATTTT.

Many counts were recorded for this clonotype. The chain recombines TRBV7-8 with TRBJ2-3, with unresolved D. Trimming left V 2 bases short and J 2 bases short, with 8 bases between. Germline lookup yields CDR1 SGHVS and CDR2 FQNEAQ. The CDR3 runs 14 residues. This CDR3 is CASSLRPDTDTQYF. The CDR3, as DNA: TGTGCCAGCAGCTTACGACCTGACACAGATACGCAGTATTTT.

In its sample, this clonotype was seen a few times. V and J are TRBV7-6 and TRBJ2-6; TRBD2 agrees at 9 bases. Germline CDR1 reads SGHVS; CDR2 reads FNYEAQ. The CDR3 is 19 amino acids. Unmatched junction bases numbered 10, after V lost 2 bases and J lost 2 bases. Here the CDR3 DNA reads TGTGCCAGCAGCTTAAATTCTAGCGGGACGACCCCTGGGGCCAACGTCCTGACTTTC. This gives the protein CASSLNSSGTTPGANVLTF.